This T cell receptor (beta chain) was identified in a study of T cells after yellow fever vaccination. Findings and limits, study-wide: The bulk population could contribute abundant contaminating clonotypes to FACS-sorted repertoires.

TCRdb used MiXCR to reprocess the 5' RACE reads, holding one entry per CDR3 protein. The table has under 400,000 distinct CDR3 sequences, around 10% seen once. Of note for this clonotype: Its specificity is unknown.

This sequence was found in a man aged 18 to 35 who received the YFV17D yellow fever vaccine. The source material was PBMCs, sampled on the day of the first yellow fever vaccination.

CDR3 residues: CASGSGGGNTGELFF. The CDR3 bases are TGCGCCAGTGGTTCAGGGGGCGGAAACACCGGGGAGCTGTTTTTT. The rearrangement links TRBV5-1 to TRBJ2-2; 8 positions match TRBD1. Germline CDR1 reads SGHRS; CDR2 reads YFSETQ. After removal of 8 bases from V and 2 bases from J, the junction contained 8 bases not matched to a gene. The CDR3 contains 15 residues.